This T cell receptor (beta chain) was sequenced during a study of CD8 T cells in ankylosing spondylitis. This CDR3 spans 17 amino acids. Germline values: CDR1 ENHRY, CDR2 SYGVKD. V gave up 1 base and J gave up 5 bases; unmatched junction bases: 7. This clonotype was seen at least ten times. TCRdb itself ran the 5' RACE reads through MiXCR, one entry per CDR3 protein. The data contain fewer than 400,000 distinct CDR3 sequences, about 15% of them singletons. The receptor was isolated from a male donor with ankylosing spondylitis or in good health (not recorded which). This sequence joins TRBV10-3 and TRBJ2-3; 12 bases agree with TRBD1. Sequenced: blood, either unsorted or a sorted T cell fraction (not recorded which). Written as DNA, the CDR3 is TGTGCCATCAGTGAGTATGGGACAGGGGGCGCCGGAGATACGCAGTATTTT. It is translated as CAISEYGTGGAGDTQYF.